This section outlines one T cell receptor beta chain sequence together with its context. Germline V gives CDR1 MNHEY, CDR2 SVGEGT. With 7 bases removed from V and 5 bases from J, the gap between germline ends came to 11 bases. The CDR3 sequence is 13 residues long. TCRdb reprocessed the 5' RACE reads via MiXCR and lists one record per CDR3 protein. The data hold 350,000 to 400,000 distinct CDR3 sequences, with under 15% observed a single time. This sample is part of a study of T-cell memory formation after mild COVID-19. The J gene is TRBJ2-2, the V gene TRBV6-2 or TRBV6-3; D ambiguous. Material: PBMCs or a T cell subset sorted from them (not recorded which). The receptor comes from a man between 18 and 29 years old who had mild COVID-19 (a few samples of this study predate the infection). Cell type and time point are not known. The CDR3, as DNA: TGTGCCAGCACCATCGGCGGAACCGGGGAGCTGTTTTTT. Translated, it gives CASTIGGTGELFF.